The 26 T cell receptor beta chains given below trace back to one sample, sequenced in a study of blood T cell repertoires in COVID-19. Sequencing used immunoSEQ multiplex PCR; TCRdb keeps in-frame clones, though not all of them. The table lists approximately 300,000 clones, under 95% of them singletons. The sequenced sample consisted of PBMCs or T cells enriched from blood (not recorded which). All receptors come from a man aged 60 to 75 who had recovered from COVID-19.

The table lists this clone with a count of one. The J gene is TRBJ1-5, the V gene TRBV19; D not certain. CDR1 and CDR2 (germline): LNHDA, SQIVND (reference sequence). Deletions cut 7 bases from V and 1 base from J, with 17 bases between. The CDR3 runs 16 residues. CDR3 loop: CASKSLLSLSNQPQHF. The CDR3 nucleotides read TGTGCCAGTAAGAGTCTGCTCTCATTAAGCAATCAGCCCCAGCATTTT. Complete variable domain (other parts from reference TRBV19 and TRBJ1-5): DGGITQSPKYLFRKEGQNVTLSCEQNLNHDAMYWYRQDPGQGLRLIYYSQIVNDFQKGDIAEGYSVSREKKESFPLTVTSAQKNPTAFYLCASKSLLSLSNQPQHFGDGTRLSIL.

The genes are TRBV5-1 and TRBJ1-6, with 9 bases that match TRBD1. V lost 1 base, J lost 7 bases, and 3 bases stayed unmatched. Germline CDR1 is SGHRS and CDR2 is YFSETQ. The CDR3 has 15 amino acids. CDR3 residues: CASSLSTGGNSPLHF. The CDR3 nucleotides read TGCGCCAGCAGCTTGAGCACAGGGGGCAATTCACCCCTCCACTTT.

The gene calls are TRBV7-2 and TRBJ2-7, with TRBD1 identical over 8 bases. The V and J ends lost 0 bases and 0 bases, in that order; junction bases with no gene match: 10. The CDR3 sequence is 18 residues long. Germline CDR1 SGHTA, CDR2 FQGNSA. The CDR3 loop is CASSLALGQGTNSYEQYF. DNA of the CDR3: TGTGCCAGCAGCTTAGCGCTTGGACAGGGAACAAACTCCTACGAGCAGTACTTC.

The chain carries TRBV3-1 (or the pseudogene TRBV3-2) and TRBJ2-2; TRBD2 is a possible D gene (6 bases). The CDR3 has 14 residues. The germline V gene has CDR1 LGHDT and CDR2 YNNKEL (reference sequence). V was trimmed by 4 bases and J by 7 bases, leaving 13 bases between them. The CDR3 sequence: CASSLVGEDGELFF. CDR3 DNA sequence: TGTGCCAGCAGCCTTGTCGGGGAGGACGGGGAGCTGTTTTTT.

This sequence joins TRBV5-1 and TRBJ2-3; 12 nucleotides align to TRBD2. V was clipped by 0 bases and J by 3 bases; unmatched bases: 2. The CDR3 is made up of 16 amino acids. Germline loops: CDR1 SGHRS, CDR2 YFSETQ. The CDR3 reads CASSLAGTSGTDTQYF. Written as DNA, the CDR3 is TGCGCCAGCAGCTTGGCCGGGACTAGCGGGACAGATACGCAGTATTTT.

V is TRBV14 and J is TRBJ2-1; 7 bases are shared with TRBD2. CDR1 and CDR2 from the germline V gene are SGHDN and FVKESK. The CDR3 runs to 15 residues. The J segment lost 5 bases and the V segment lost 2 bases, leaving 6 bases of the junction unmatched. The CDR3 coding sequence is TGTGCCAGCAGCCAACGCAGCGGGAACAACAATGAGCAGTTCTTC. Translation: CASSQRSGNNNEQFF.

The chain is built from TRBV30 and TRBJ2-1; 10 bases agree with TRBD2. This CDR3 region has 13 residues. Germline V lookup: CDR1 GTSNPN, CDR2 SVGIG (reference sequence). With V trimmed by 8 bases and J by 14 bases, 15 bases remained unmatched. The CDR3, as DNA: TGTGCCGGGGCTAGCGGGGGCGACAGGTCAGAGTTCTTC. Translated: CAGASGGDRSEFF. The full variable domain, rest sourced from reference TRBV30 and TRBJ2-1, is SQTIHQWPATLVQPVGSPLSLECTVEGTSNPNLYWYRQAAGRGLQLLFYSVGIGQISSEVPQNLSASRPQDRQFILSSKKLLLSDSGFYLCAGASGGDRSEFFGPGTRLTVL.

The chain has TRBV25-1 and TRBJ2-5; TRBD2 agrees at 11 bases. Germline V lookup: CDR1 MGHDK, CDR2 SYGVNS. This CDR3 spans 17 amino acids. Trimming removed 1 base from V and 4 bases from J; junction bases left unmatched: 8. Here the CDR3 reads CASSEWGSGGAVETQYF. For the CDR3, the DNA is TGTGCCAGCAGTGAATGGGGTAGCGGGGGGGCGGTAGAGACCCAGTACTTC.

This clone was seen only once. In nucleotides, the CDR3 is TGTGCCAGCAGCTCCCTCAACAGGGGGAGGAATTCACCCCTCCACTTT. It specifies CASSSLNRGRNSPLHF. The chain uses TRBV7-9 and TRBJ1-6; the match to TRBD1 covers 8 bases. Trimming at V came to 4 bases and at J to 7 bases, leaving 9 bases not matched to a gene. The CDR3 is made up of 16 amino acids. Germline-derived CDR1 and CDR2 are SEHNR and FQNEAQ (reference sequence). Drawing the rest from reference TRBV7-9 and TRBJ1-6, the complete variable domain is DTGVSQNPRHKITKRGQNVTFRCDPISEHNRLYWYRQTLGQGPEFLTYFQNEAQLEKSRLLSDRFSAERPKGSFSTLEIQRTEQGDSAMYLCASSSLNRGRNSPLHFGNGTRLTVT.

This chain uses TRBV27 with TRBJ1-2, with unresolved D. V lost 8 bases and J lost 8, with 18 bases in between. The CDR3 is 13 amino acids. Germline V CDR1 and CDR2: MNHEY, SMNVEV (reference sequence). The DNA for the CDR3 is TGTGCCAGCCAGCCCTCCGGGATTTGGGGCTACACCTTC. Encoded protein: CASQPSGIWGYTF.

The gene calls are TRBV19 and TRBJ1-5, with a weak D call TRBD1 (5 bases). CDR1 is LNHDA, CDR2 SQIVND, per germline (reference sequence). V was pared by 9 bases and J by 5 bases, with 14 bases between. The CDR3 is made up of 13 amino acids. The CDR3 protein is CARGEGMDQPQHF. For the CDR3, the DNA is TGTGCCAGAGGGGAAGGTATGGATCAGCCCCAGCATTTT.

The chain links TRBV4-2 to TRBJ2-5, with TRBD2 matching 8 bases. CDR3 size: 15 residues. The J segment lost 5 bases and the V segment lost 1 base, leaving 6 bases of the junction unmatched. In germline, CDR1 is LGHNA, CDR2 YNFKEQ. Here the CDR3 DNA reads TGTGCCAGCAGCCAAGGTGCAGGCGGGGGGGAGACCCAGTACTTC. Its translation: CASSQGAGGGETQYF.

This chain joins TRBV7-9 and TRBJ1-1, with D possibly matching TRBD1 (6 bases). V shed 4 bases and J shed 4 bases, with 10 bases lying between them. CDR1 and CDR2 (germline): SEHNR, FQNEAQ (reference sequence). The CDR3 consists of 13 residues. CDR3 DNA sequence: TGTGCCAGCAGCTCCGGGGGGCTCACTGAAGCTTTCTTT. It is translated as CASSSGGLTEAFF.

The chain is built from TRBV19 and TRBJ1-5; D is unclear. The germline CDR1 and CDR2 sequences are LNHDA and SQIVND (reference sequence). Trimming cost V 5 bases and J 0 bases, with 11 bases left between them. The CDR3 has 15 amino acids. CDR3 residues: CASSDLEYSNQPQHF. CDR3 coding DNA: TGTGCCAGTAGTGACTTAGAGTATAGCAATCAGCCCCAGCATTTT.

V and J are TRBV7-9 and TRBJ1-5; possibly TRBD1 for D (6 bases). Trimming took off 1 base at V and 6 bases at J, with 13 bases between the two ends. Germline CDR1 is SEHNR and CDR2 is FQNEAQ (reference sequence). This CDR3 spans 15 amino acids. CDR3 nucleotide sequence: TGTGCCAGCAGCTTAGGACAGGTGGCGGGTCAGCCCCAGCATTTT. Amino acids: CASSLGQVAGQPQHF.

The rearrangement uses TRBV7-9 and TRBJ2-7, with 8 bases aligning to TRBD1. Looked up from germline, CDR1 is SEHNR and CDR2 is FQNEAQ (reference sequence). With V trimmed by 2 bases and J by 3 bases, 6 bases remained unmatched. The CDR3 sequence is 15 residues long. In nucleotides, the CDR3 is TGTGCCAGCAGCTTAAAGGCGGGACAGGACTACGAGCAGTACTTC. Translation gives CASSLKAGQDYEQYF.

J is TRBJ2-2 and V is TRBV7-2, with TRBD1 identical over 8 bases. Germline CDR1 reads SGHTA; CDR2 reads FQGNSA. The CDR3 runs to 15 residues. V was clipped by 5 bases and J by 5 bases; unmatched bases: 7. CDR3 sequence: CASSPLGQGTGELFF. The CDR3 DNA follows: TGTGCCAGCAGCCCTTTAGGACAGGGAACCGGGGAGCTGTTTTTT.

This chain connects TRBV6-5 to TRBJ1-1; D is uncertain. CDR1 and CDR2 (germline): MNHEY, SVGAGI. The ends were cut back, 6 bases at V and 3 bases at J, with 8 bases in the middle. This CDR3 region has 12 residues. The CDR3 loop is CASRTTDTEAFF. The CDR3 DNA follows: TGTGCCAGCAGAACAACAGACACTGAAGCTTTCTTT.

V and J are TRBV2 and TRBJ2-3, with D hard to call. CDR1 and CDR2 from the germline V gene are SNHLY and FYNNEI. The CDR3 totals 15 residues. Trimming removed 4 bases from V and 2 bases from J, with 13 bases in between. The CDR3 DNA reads TGTGCCAGCAGTGTACAACAGAGTACCACAGATACGCAGTATTTT. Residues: CASSVQQSTTDTQYF.

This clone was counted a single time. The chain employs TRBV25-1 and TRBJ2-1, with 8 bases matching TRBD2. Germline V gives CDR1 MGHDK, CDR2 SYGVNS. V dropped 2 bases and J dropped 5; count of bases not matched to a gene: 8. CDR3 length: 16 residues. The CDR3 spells CASSEPGLGGDNEQFF. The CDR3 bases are TGTGCCAGCAGTGAACCGGGACTAGGGGGGGACAATGAGCAGTTCTTC.

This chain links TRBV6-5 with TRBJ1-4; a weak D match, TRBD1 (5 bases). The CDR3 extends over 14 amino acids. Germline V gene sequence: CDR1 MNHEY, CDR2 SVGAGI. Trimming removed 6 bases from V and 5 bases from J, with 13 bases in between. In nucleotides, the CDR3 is TGTGCCAGCAGGGGGGGACTGCCGAATGAAAAACTGTTTTTT. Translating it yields CASRGGLPNEKLFF.

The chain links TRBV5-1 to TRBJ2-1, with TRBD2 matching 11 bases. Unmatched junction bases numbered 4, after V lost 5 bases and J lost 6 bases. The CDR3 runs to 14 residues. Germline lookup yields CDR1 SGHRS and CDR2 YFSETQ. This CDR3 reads CASRGSGRGNEQFF. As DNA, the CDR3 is TGCGCCAGCAGGGGTAGCGGGAGGGGCAATGAGCAGTTCTTC.

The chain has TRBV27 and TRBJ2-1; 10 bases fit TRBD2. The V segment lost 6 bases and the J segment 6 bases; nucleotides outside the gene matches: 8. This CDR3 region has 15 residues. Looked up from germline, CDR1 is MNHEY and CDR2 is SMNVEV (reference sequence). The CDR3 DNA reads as TGTGCCAGCAGGCTAGCGGGAGCCCCCCCCAATGAGCAGTTCTTC. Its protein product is CASRLAGAPPNEQFF.

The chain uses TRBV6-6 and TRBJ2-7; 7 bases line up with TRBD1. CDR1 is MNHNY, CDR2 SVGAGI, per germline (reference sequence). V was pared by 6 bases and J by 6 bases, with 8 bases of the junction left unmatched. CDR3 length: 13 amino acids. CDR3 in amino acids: CASSLGRTGEQYF. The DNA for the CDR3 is TGTGCCAGCAGCCTCGGTAGGACAGGCGAGCAGTACTTC.

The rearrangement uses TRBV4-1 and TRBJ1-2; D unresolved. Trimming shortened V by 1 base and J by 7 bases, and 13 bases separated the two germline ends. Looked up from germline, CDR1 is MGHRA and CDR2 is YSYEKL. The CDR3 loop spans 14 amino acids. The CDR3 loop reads CASSQAQEGIGYTF. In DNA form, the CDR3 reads TGCGCCAGCAGCCAAGCTCAGGAGGGAATTGGCTACACCTTC.

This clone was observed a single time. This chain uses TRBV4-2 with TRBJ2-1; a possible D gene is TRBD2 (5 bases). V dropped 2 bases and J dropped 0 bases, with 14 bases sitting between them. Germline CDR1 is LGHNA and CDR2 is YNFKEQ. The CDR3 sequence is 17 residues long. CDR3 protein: CASSQYLASSSYNEQFF. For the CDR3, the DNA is TGTGCCAGCAGCCAATACTTAGCGTCGAGCTCCTACAATGAGCAGTTCTTC.